Sequencing of this T cell receptor (beta chain) was carried out in a study of shared clonotypes between healthy human individuals. This CDR3 has 14 residues. Trimming removed 7 bases from V and 4 bases from J; junction bases left unmatched: 7. CDR1 and CDR2 (germline): MNHNS, SASEGT. Naive CD8 cells lacked CD45RO and underwent positive selection for CCR7, leaving out terminally differentiated effector memory CD45RA+ cells. A deep-level run was used for the assay. Profiling relied on immunoSEQ multiplex PCR, and the TCRdb table lists in-frame clones only, not all of them. The sample yields about 2.1 million clones, approximately 94% seen once.

The chain has TRBV6-1 and TRBJ2-1; 7 bases are a match to TRBD2. The sequence derives from a young man in good health. Some clones in this sample may be carry-over from other donors' samples. The sample consisted of naive CD8+ T cells from PBMCs. Here the CDR3 reads CASNPAGSYNEQFF. CDR3 bases: TGTGCCAGCAACCCAGCGGGATCATACAATGAGCAGTTCTTC.